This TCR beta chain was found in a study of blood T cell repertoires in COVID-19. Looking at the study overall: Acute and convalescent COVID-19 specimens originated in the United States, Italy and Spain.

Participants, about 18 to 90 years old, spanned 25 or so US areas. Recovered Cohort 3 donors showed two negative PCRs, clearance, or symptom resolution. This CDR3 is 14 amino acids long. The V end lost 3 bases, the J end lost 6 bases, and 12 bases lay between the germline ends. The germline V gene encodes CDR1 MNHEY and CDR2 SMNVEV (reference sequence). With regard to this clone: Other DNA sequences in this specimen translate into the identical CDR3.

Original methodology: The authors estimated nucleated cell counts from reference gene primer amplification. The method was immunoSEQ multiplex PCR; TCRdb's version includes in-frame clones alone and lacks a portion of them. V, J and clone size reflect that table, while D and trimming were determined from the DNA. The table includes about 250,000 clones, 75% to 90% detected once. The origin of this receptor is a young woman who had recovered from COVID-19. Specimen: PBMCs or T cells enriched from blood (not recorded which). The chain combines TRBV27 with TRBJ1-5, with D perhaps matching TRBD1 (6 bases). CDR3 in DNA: TGTGCCAGCAGTTTCAGGGGCGGTGGTCAGCCCCAGCATTTT. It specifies CASSFRGGGQPQHF.